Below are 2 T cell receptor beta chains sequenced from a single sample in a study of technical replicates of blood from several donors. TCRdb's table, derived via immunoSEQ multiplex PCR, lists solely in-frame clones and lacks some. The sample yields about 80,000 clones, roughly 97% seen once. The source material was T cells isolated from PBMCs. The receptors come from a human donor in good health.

The CDR3 bases are TGCGCCAGCAGGATGACAGGGGGCACTGAAGCTTTCTTT. Its protein product is CASRMTGGTEAFF. This rearrangement joins TRBV5-1 to TRBJ1-1; TRBD1 agrees at 9 bases. J was trimmed by 4 bases and V by 5 bases; bases with no gene match: 3. The CDR3 loop spans 13 amino acids. Germline V gene data show CDR1 as SGHRS and CDR2 as YFSETQ.

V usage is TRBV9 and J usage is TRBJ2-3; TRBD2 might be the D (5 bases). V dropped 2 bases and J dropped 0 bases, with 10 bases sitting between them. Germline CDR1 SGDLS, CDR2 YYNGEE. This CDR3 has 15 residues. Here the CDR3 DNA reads TGTGCCAGCAGCGTTTATGAGCGGAGCACAGATACGCAGTATTTT. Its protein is CASSVYERSTDTQYF. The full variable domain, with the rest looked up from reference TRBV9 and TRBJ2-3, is DSGVTQTPKHLITATGQRVTLRCSPRSGDLSVYWYQQSLDQGLQFLIQYYNGEERAKGNILERFSAQQFPDLHSELNLSSLELGDSALYFCASSVYERSTDTQYFGPGTRLTVL.